These 29 T cell receptor beta chains were all obtained from the same sample, sequenced in a study of cytomegalovirus exposure and HLA in healthy donors. PCR amplification relied on 60 Vbeta primers (plus 13 Jbeta primers). Libraries were prepared by immunoSEQ multiplex PCR; TCRdb keeps only in-frame clonotypes and omits some of them. In the table there are tens of thousands of clones, around 64% of which are singletons. The sample was PBMCs. The receptors here all came from a woman aged 45-65 years in good health and CMV-seronegative.

The genes are TRBV11-3 and TRBJ2-2; 10 positions match TRBD1. This CDR3 comprises 15 residues. Germline loops: CDR1 SGHNT, CDR2 YENEEA. With V trimmed by 5 bases and J by 6 bases, 6 bases remained unmatched. The CDR3 loop reads CASSQGTGDSGELFF. CDR3 coding DNA: TGTGCCAGCAGCCAAGGGACAGGGGATTCCGGGGAGCTGTTTTTT.

The chain has TRBV6-5 and TRBJ1-1; a weak D match, TRBD1 (5 bases). Germline lookup yields CDR1 MNHEY and CDR2 SVGAGI. V was trimmed by 10 bases and J by 1 base, leaving 13 bases between them. The CDR3 extends over 13 amino acids. DNA of the CDR3: TGTGCCACCAACAGACAGTGGAACACTGAAGCTTTCTTT. Protein: CATNRQWNTEAFF.

This clone was counted a single time. This rearrangement joins TRBV5-1 to TRBJ2-7, with TRBD2 matching 11 bases. The CDR3 covers 16 residues. After removal of 4 bases from V and 4 bases from J, the junction contained 10 bases not matched to a gene. Per germline, CDR1 SGHRS and CDR2 YFSETQ. The CDR3 region has the DNA TGCGCCAGCAGCCCCGATGGCACTAGCGGGAGATACGAGCAGTACTTC. It yields the protein CASSPDGTSGRYEQYF.

V is TRBV7-2 and J is TRBJ1-2, with TRBD1 matching over 7 bases. The CDR3 loop spans 15 amino acids. Germline V gene data show CDR1 as SGHTA and CDR2 as FQGNSA. Trimming took 1 base from V and 3 from J; bases not matched to a gene: 5. CDR3 nucleotides: TGTGCCAGCAGCTTAGTTTCAGGGGGAGACTATGGCTACACCTTC. It translates to CASSLVSGGDYGYTF. Variable domain in full (rest from reference TRBV7-2 and TRBJ1-2): GAGVSQSPSNKVTEKGKDVELRCDPISGHTALYWYRQSLGQGLEFLIYFQGNSAPDKSGLPSDRFSAERTGGSVSTLTIQRTQQEDSAVYLCASSLVSGGDYGYTFGSGTRLTVV.

The chain couples TRBV30 to TRBJ2-5, with 8 bases identical to TRBD2. Losses at the gene ends were 0 bases for V and 5 bases for J; bases not matched to a gene: 8. CDR1 is GTSNPN and CDR2 is SVGIG in the germline V gene (reference sequence). This CDR3 is 15 amino acids long. In DNA, the CDR3 is TGTGCCTGGAGTGTTGGTAGCGGGACGCGGGAGACCCAGTACTTC. It specifies CAWSVGSGTRETQYF.

Of note for this clone: A read error may be the cause here, since a much bigger clone is one base away. CDR3 coding DNA: TGTGCCAGCAGCCCCCCGGCAGGCGAGCAGTACTTC. Translated: CASSPPAGEQYF. The gene calls are TRBV5-4 and TRBJ2-7, with D unclear. V was trimmed by 4 bases and J by 6 bases, leaving 11 bases between them. The CDR3 loop spans 12 amino acids. Germline V gives CDR1 SGHNT, CDR2 YYREEE (reference sequence).

This rearrangement joins TRBV5-5 to TRBJ1-2, with 7 nucleotides matching TRBD1. Germline V lookup: CDR1 SGHKS, CDR2 YYEKEE (reference sequence). CDR3 size: 18 residues. The V gene end was trimmed by 3 bases and the J gene end by 5 bases; junction bases not matched to a gene: 19. The CDR3 DNA reads as TGTGCCAGCAGCTCGAGACCCGGAACAGGGGCCGATGGGTATGGCTACACCTTC. Amino acid sequence: CASSSRPGTGADGYGYTF.

The chain links TRBV28 to TRBJ1-5, with TRBD1 identical over 7 bases. CDR1 MDHEN and CDR2 SYDVKM come from the germline V gene. This CDR3 has 17 amino acids. V was clipped by 5 bases and J by 0 bases; unmatched bases: 10. The CDR3 DNA sequence: TGTGCCAGCAGTCGACAGGGAGGTTTGCGTAGCAATCAGCCCCAGCATTTT. It specifies CASSRQGGLRSNQPQHF.

The chain links TRBV27 to TRBJ2-1; D is unresolved. CDR3 length: 15 amino acids. Germline V CDR1 and CDR2: MNHEY, SMNVEV (reference sequence). Between the trimmed V and J ends, which lost 2 bases and 4 bases, there was a span of 12 bases. DNA of the CDR3: TGTGCCAGCAGTTTAAGAGCCTCCCCTTACAATGAGCAGTTCTTC. As protein: CASSLRASPYNEQFF.

J is TRBJ1-1 and V is TRBV5-1; D may be TRBD1 (6 bases). CDR1 is SGHRS and CDR2 is YFSETQ in the germline V gene. V lost 0 bases and J lost 1, with 13 bases in between. The CDR3 spans 16 residues. In nucleotides, the CDR3 is TGCGCCAGCAGCTTGGTAGGGGGACGGCAGAACACTGAAGCTTTCTTT. Translating it yields CASSLVGGRQNTEAFF.

The rearrangement links TRBV30 to TRBJ2-1, with D unclear. V gave up 1 base and J gave up 4 bases, with 29 bases separating them. The CDR3 runs to 20 residues. Germline values: CDR1 GTSNPN, CDR2 SVGIG (reference sequence). The CDR3 sequence is CAWSAPPDQDIIPKYNEQFF. The DNA for the CDR3 is TGTGCCTGGAGTGCACCCCCAGATCAAGACATAATTCCGAAATACAATGAGCAGTTCTTC. The whole variable domain, remainder taken from reference TRBV30 and TRBJ2-1, is SQTIHQWPATLVQPVGSPLSLECTVEGTSNPNLYWYRQAAGRGLQLLFYSVGIGQISSEVPQNLSASRPQDRQFILSSKKLLLSDSGFYLCAWSAPPDQDIIPKYNEQFFGPGTRLTVL.

Here the CDR3 DNA reads TGTGCCAGGGGGGGACTCAACGTCCAAGAGACCCAGTACTTC. This encodes CARGGLNVQETQYF. The chain uses TRBV2 and TRBJ2-5, with D tentatively TRBD2 (6 bases). V was clipped by 9 bases and J by 1 base, with 15 bases between them. From germline, CDR1 is SNHLY and CDR2 FYNNEI. This CDR3 spans 14 amino acids.

V gene TRBV5-6 combines with J gene TRBJ2-3, with TRBD1 matching 7 bases. The V segment lost 4 bases and the J segment 5 bases; nucleotides outside the gene matches: 10. The CDR3 extends over 15 amino acids. CDR1 is SGHDT and CDR2 is YYEEEE in the germline V gene. As DNA, the CDR3 is TGTGCCAGCAGCCAGATCAGGGGGTTGGGAGATACGCAGTATTTT. It codes for CASSQIRGLGDTQYF.

This sequence joins TRBV14 and TRBJ1-5; TRBD1 aligns across 10 bases. CDR1 and CDR2 (germline): SGHDN, FVKESK. The CDR3 has 13 residues. With V trimmed by 2 bases and J by 10 bases, 2 bases remained unmatched. DNA for the CDR3: TGTGCCAGCAGCCAACGGACAGGGGGACCCCAGCATTTT. Protein: CASSQRTGGPQHF.

The CDR3 region has the DNA TGTGCCAGTAGTATATCCAGGGGGTCAACTAATGAAAAACTGTTTTTT. This translates into CASSISRGSTNEKLFF. This sequence joins TRBV19 and TRBJ1-4, with 7 bases that match TRBD1. This CDR3 has 16 amino acids. V was clipped by 2 bases and J by 0 bases; unmatched bases: 3. Germline loops: CDR1 LNHDA, CDR2 SQIVND (reference sequence). The whole variable domain, filled in from reference TRBV19 and TRBJ1-4, reads DGGITQSPKYLFRKEGQNVTLSCEQNLNHDAMYWYRQDPGQGLRLIYYSQIVNDFQKGDIAEGYSVSREKKESFPLTVTSAQKNPTAFYLCASSISRGSTNEKLFFGSGTQLSVL.

The chain combines TRBV25-1 with TRBJ1-2; D is possibly TRBD1 (5 bases). The ends were cut back, 1 base at V and 8 bases at J, with 17 bases in the middle. The CDR3 consists of 15 residues. Germline CDR1 MGHDK, CDR2 SYGVNS. The CDR3 reads CASSEFRDSRWGYTF. The DNA for the CDR3 is TGTGCCAGCAGTGAATTCAGGGACTCCCGGTGGGGCTACACCTTC.

This clone was counted a few times. V usage is TRBV6-5 and J usage is TRBJ2-6; D call uncertain. Germline CDR1 is MNHEY and CDR2 is SVGAGI. V lost 5 bases and J 6 bases, leaving 11 bases between the germline ends. This CDR3 spans 14 amino acids. CDR3 sequence (DNA): TGTGCCAGCAGTCTCAGGTCCGAGGCCAACGTCCTGACTTTC. Protein sequence: CASSLRSEANVLTF.

This clone was seen more than once but under ten times. The rearrangement uses TRBV28 and TRBJ2-6, with 7 bases aligning to TRBD1. J was trimmed by 0 bases and V by 4 bases; bases with no gene match: 0. Germline CDR1 MDHEN, CDR2 SYDVKM. The CDR3 is made up of 15 amino acids. For the CDR3, the DNA is TGTGCCAGCAGTTCAGGGGGCTCTGGGGCCAACGTCCTGACTTTC. Its translation is CASSSGGSGANVLTF.

This chain uses TRBV7-2 with TRBJ1-3; the D is unclear. The V gene lost 3 bases and the J gene lost 5 bases, with 5 bases spanning the gap. Germline CDR1 reads SGHTA; CDR2 reads FQGNSA. The CDR3 length is 12 residues. CDR3: CASSFQRNTIYF. DNA of the CDR3: TGTGCCAGCAGCTTTCAGAGAAACACCATATATTTT.

CDR3: CASSQGQGVQPQHF. Written as DNA, the CDR3 is TGCGCCAGCAGCCAGGGACAGGGAGTTCAGCCCCAGCATTTT. V gene TRBV5-1 combines with J gene TRBJ1-5; 9 nucleotides match TRBD1. Germline lookup yields CDR1 SGHRS and CDR2 YFSETQ. CDR3 size: 14 residues. The V segment lost 4 bases and the J segment 6 bases; nucleotides outside the gene matches: 5.

Remarks on this clone: Relative to the germline gene, one junction end is altered; a read error may explain this. Other DNA sequences within the sample encode an identical CDR3. This chain uses TRBV6-5 with TRBJ1-1; 9 positions match TRBD1. Germline CDR1 reads MNHEY; CDR2 reads SVGAGI. The CDR3 is 14 residues long. CDR3 coding DNA: TGTGCCAGCATCTCCGGGACAGGGTACACTGAAGCCTTCTTT. It translates to CASISGTGYTEAFF.

The gene calls are TRBV14 and TRBJ2-5, with unresolved D. Germline lookup yields CDR1 SGHDN and CDR2 FVKESK. With 5 bases removed from V and 5 bases from J, the gap between germline ends came to 6 bases. This CDR3 spans 11 amino acids. CDR3 DNA sequence: TGTGCCAGCAGCTTGAGGGAGACCCAGTACTTC. Amino acid sequence: CASSLRETQYF.

This chain joins TRBV25-1 and TRBJ2-7; 7 nucleotides line up with TRBD2. The ends lost 7 bases at V and 2 bases at J; junction bases unmatched: 5. The CDR3 extends over 13 amino acids. Germline V gene sequence: CDR1 MGHDK, CDR2 SYGVNS. Here the CDR3 reads CASTPGTTYEQYF. CDR3 sequence (DNA): TGTGCCAGCACCCCCGGGACTACCTACGAGCAGTACTTC.

The chain joins TRBV9 to TRBJ2-1; 8 bases match TRBD2. The V gene end was trimmed by 2 bases and the J gene end by 3 bases; junction bases not matched to a gene: 4. Germline-derived CDR1 and CDR2 are SGDLS and YYNGEE. This CDR3 has 15 residues. The CDR3 sequence: CASSVEGLVYNEQFF. In nucleotides, the CDR3 is TGTGCCAGCAGCGTTGAGGGACTAGTCTACAATGAGCAGTTCTTC.

The V and J genes are TRBV2 and TRBJ1-2; D remains unclear. V was pared by 6 bases and J by 6 bases, with 14 bases between. Germline lookup yields CDR1 SNHLY and CDR2 FYNNEI. The CDR3 has 13 amino acids. The CDR3 reads CASRQADSHGYTF. DNA for the CDR3: TGTGCCAGCAGGCAGGCGGACTCCCATGGCTACACCTTC.

The chain recombines TRBV5-1 with TRBJ2-5; 16 nucleotides match TRBD2. Trimming removed 4 bases from V and 5 bases from J; junction bases left unmatched: 5. The CDR3 has 16 residues. Germline loops: CDR1 SGHRS, CDR2 YFSETQ. The CDR3 reads CASSPGLAGGSETQYF. The CDR3 coding sequence is TGCGCCAGCAGCCCGGGACTAGCGGGAGGGTCGGAGACCCAGTACTTC.

The chain couples TRBV20-1 to TRBJ2-1; unclear D gene. Germline CDR1 is DFQATT and CDR2 is SNEGSKA (reference sequence). The V end lost 5 bases, the J end lost 13 bases, and 12 bases lay between the germline ends. The CDR3 sequence is 10 residues long. The CDR3, as DNA: TGCAGTGCTTATGCGGCTATCCAGTTCTTC. Its protein is CSAYAAIQFF.

The chain joins TRBV2 to TRBJ1-4; TRBD1 might be the D (5 bases). V lost 6 bases to trimming and J lost 0 bases, with 20 bases between them. The CDR3 has 18 amino acids. Germline loops: CDR1 SNHLY, CDR2 FYNNEI. CDR3 residues: CASRKQELVDATNEKLFF. As DNA, the CDR3 is TGTGCCAGCAGGAAACAGGAGCTCGTGGATGCAACTAATGAAAAACTGTTTTTT.

J is TRBJ1-2 and V is TRBV29-1, with 8 bases aligning to TRBD1. CDR1 and CDR2 (germline): SQVTM, ANQGSEA. V was pared by 3 bases and J by 3 bases, with 6 bases of the junction left unmatched. The CDR3 covers 14 residues. CDR3 DNA: TGCAGCGTTGAGAGGGAGACAGGGGACTATGGCTACACCTTC. This gives the protein CSVERETGDYGYTF.